The subject of this entry is one TCR beta chain. This entry is derived from a study of CD8 T cells in Susac syndrome. The CDR3 covers 16 residues. Trimming removed 0 bases from V and 6 bases from J; junction bases left unmatched: 2. Germline-derived CDR1 and CDR2 are MNHEY and SVGEGT. An amount of RNA that ranged from roughly 0.5 to 1 ug was reverse transcribed with random hexamers. One entry per CDR3 protein, called by TCRdb with MiXCR from the immunoSEQ multiplex PCR reads. There are under 550,000 distinct CDR3 sequences in the sample; about 85% occur only once, and more than 0.09% lies in the top ten.

Sequenced: CD8+ T cells from PBMCs. The V call is TRBV6-2 or TRBV6-3, the J call TRBJ1-4, with 12 bases identical to TRBD1. The sequence was obtained from a human donor with multiple sclerosis. The chain's CDR3 is CASSYSGQGADEKLFF. The CDR3 coding sequence is TGTGCCAGCAGTTACTCGGGACAGGGGGCGGATGAAAAACTGTTTTTT.